This is a list of T cell receptor beta chains from one sample in a study of shared clonotypes between healthy human individuals. TCRdb's table, derived via immunoSEQ multiplex PCR, lists solely in-frame clones and lacks some. The table lists 2 million to 2.5 million clones, approximately 94% of them singletons, with approximately 1.7% in the top ten. Sequenced input: naive CD8+ T cells from PBMCs. Every receptor here comes from a man between 18 and 35 years old in good health. Some clones in this sample may be carry-over from other donors' samples. Each CDR3 is given with its conserved first and last residue. The D gene is left open where the match is weak. Size values are once, few and many counts, or a class for expanded clones, and some rows have none.

size: -; D: -; V: TRBV27; J: TRBJ2-3; DNA: TGTGCCAGCAGTCCAACCCGGGTTAAGGGTCCAGATACGCAGTATTTT; CDR3: CASSPTRVKGPDTQYF
size: -; D: -; V: TRBV11-1; J: TRBJ1-1; DNA: TGTGCCAGCAGCTCAAAGGGGGGGAACACTGAAGCTTTCTTT; CDR3: CASSSKGGNTEAFF
size: -; D: TRBD2; V: TRBV7-9; J: TRBJ2-3; DNA: TGTGCCAGCAGCCCACGGACTAGCGGGAGATCAGATACGCAGTATTTT; CDR3: CASSPRTSGRSDTQYF
size: once; D: -; V: TRBV5-4; J: TRBJ2-7; DNA: TGCGCCAGCAGCCAATCAGGATACTACGAGCAGTACTTC; CDR3: CASSQSGYYEQYF
size: -; D: TRBD1; V: TRBV28; J: TRBJ1-1; DNA: TGTGCCAGCAGTCTGACCGGGACAGACCCTGAAGCTTTCTTT; CDR3: CASSLTGTDPEAFF
size: -; D: -; V: TRBV11-2; J: TRBJ1-3; DNA: TGTGCCAGCAGCTTAAACAGGGTCCAGGGGGGAAACACCATATATTTT; CDR3: CASSLNRVQGGNTIYF
size: -; D: TRBD1; V: TRBV9; J: TRBJ2-1; DNA: TGTGCCAGCAGCGTAGTAGGGACAGGGCTAGGCAATGAGCAGTTCTTC; CDR3: CASSVVGTGLGNEQFF
size: once; D: -; V: TRBV6-1; J: TRBJ1-3; DNA: TGTGCCAGCAGGGAACATAAGTCAGGTCCCTCTGGAAACACCATATATTTT; CDR3: CASREHKSGPSGNTIYF
size: -; D: -; V: TRBV7-9; J: TRBJ2-5; DNA: TGTGCCAGCACCCCAGGCGGGGTGGAGACCCAGTACTTC; CDR3: CASTPGGVETQYF
size: -; D: -; V: TRBV10-2; J: TRBJ1-5; DNA: TGCGCCAGCAGGGACAGAAATCAGCCCCAGCATTTT; CDR3: CASRDRNQPQHF
size: once; D: -; V: TRBV5-1; J: TRBJ2-1; DNA: TGCGCCAGCAGCCTGACACCGCTCCAATACAATGAGCAGTTCTTC; CDR3: CASSLTPLQYNEQFF
size: once; D: -; V: TRBV29-1; J: TRBJ2-3; DNA: TGCAGCGTTGGACCGGAGCAGGATACGCAGTATTTT; CDR3: CSVGPEQDTQYF
size: once; D: TRBD2; V: TRBV28; J: TRBJ2-1; DNA: TGTGCCAGCGCCAAGCCACTAGCGGGAATCGATGAGCAGTTCTTC; CDR3: CASAKPLAGIDEQFF